Shown below are 2 T cell receptor beta chains from a single sample sequenced in a study of human T cells and chemical hapten exposure. The time point denotes: pre-sensitization, week 0. The sample's treatment: therapeutic diphenylcyclopropenone sensitization with weekly scalp DPC. In TCRdb, the RACE reads were re-called with MiXCR into one record per CDR3 protein. Here the sample spans tens of thousands of distinct CDR3 sequences, 9.5% to 15% being singletons. The sample in question was whole blood, obtained in connection with sensitization to the hapten diphenylcyclopropenone (DPC). These receptors all stem from a woman aged 25 to 39 with alopecia areata. Some clones in this sample may be carry-over from other donors' samples.

The chain combines TRBV7-6 with TRBJ2-1; D is undetermined. V was trimmed by 1 base and J by 4 bases, leaving 11 bases between them. Germline V CDR1 and CDR2: SGHVS, FNYEAQ. This CDR3 region has 15 residues. The CDR3 protein is CASSLGSSTYNEQFF. The CDR3 region has the DNA TGTGCCAGCAGCTTAGGGAGTTCTACGTACAATGAGCAGTTCTTC. Filled out from reference TRBV7-6 and TRBJ2-1, the complete variable domain reads GAGVSQSPRYKVTKRGQDVALRCDPISGHVSLYWYRQALGQGPEFLTYFNYEAQQDKSGLPNDRFSAERPEGSISTLTIQRTEQRDSAMYRCASSLGSSTYNEQFFGPGTRLTVL.

The chain combines TRBV28 with TRBJ2-5; possible D gene TRBD1, 6 bases. This CDR3 has 16 residues. The germline CDR1 and CDR2 sequences are MDHEN and SYDVKM. Between the trimmed V and J ends, which lost 6 bases and 4 bases, there was a span of 21 bases. Here the CDR3 DNA reads TGTGCCAGCAGCGGCGCCGGGACACACTGGGGAGAGACCCAGTACTTC. Translated: CASSGAGTHWGETQYF.